The 28 T cell receptor beta chains in this list originate from one sample, sequenced in a study of T cell responses to AZD1222 COVID-19 vaccine (TCRdb year 2021). Receptor amplification or capture employed the immunoSEQ multiplex PCR assay. TCRdb's version of the immuneACCESS table is confined to in-frame rearrangements and falls short of the full clone set. An unresolved V gene accounts for under half of the shortfall where checked; the remainder is of unknown origin. For this sample the table gives around 100,000 clones, of which around nine tenths were detected only once. Of the sample, 1.5% to 2% falls within the top ten clones. The time point label, read with the paper, signifies: baseline before first vaccination. This specimen consisted of peripheral blood, obtained on day 0 of AZD1222 vaccination. The receptors shown here come from an adult in good health.

V and J are TRBV10-3 and TRBJ1-6, with 8 bases identical to TRBD1. The trim removed 8 bases at V and 10 bases at J, leaving 10 bases unmatched. This CDR3 has 14 residues. Germline V lookup: CDR1 ENHRY, CDR2 SYGVKD. The DNA of the CDR3 is TGTGCCATCTCGGGTACAGGGGGTCCCTCACCCCTCCACTTT. The encoded protein is CAISGTGGPSPLHF.

Notes on this clone: Other DNA sequences in this sample translate to the same CDR3. This sequence joins TRBV18 and TRBJ2-3; 9 nucleotides match TRBD2. Germline lookup yields CDR1 KGHSH and CDR2 LQKENI. V shed 6 bases and J 3 bases; nucleotides not matched to a gene: 7. CDR3 size: 15 residues. CDR3: CASSPTSGETDTQYF. DNA for the CDR3: TGTGCCAGCTCTCCGACTAGCGGAGAAACAGATACGCAGTATTTT.

This chain links TRBV24-1 with TRBJ1-2; D remains ambiguous. V was cut by 1 base and J by 4 bases, with 9 bases left in between. The CDR3 is 14 residues long. Germline V gene data show CDR1 as KGHDR and CDR2 as SFDVKD. The DNA for the CDR3 is TGTGCCACCAGTGATTTCGGCCACAGCTATGGCTACACCTTC. This sequence encodes CATSDFGHSYGYTF.

The V call is TRBV19, the J call TRBJ2-3; a weak D match, TRBD2 (6 bases). The germline V gene has CDR1 LNHDA and CDR2 SQIVND (reference sequence). This CDR3 has 13 residues. Trimming removed 6 bases at V and 6 bases at J, with 13 bases between. The CDR3 protein is CASSRERTDTQYF. The CDR3 DNA follows: TGTGCCAGTAGCCGGGAGAGAACGGATACGCAGTATTTT.

This clone was found once. V is TRBV3-1 (or the pseudogene TRBV3-2) and J is TRBJ2-1, with TRBD2 matching 8 bases. CDR1 LGHDT and CDR2 YNNKEL come from the germline V gene (reference sequence). V lost 6 bases to trimming and J lost 5 bases; unmatched junction nucleotides: 12. The CDR3 totals 16 residues. The chain's CDR3 is CASRNSGARYNNEQFF. CDR3 coding DNA: TGTGCCAGCAGGAATAGCGGGGCGCGATATAACAATGAGCAGTTCTTC.

This clone was seen a single time. The V and J genes are TRBV15 and TRBJ2-3; D remains ambiguous. There are 14 residues in the CDR3. V shed 5 bases and J shed 1 base, with 10 bases lying between them. The germline gives CDR1 LNHNV, CDR2 YYDKDF (reference sequence). The DNA of the CDR3 is TGTGCCACCAGCCCACCATGGGGCACAGATACGCAGTATTTT. Protein: CATSPPWGTDTQYF. The whole variable domain, remainder taken from reference TRBV15 and TRBJ2-3, is DAMVIQNPRYQVTQFGKPVTLSCSQTLNHNVMYWYQQKSSQAPKLLFHYYDKDFNNEADTPDNFQSRRPNTSFCFLDIRSPGLGDTAMYLCATSPPWGTDTQYFGPGTRLTVL.

CDR3 DNA: TGTGCCAGCAGTATACGAGAGGGCGATACGCAGTATTTT. This sequence encodes CASSIREGDTQYF. The chain links TRBV12-3 or TRBV12-4 to TRBJ2-3; D is possibly TRBD2 (5 bases). The CDR3 sequence is 13 residues long. V lost 5 bases, J lost 6 bases, and 12 bases lay in between.

Note on this clone: At the DNA level, this CDR3 is encoded by other sequences in the same sample as well. V gene TRBV4-2 combines with J gene TRBJ2-5, with a tentative D call TRBD1 (5 bases). Between the trimmed V and J ends, which lost 4 bases and 5 bases, there was a span of 8 bases. CDR1 and CDR2 (germline): LGHNA, YNFKEQ. This CDR3 spans 12 amino acids. CDR3 nucleotides: TGTGCCAGCAGCCCTAGGGGCGAGACCCAGTACTTC. This gives the protein CASSPRGETQYF.

The rearrangement joins TRBV3-1 (or the pseudogene TRBV3-2) to TRBJ2-1; 8 bases align to TRBD2. J was trimmed by 3 bases and V by 1 base; bases with no gene match: 2. CDR1 is LGHDT and CDR2 is YNNKEL in the germline V gene (reference sequence). This CDR3 spans 15 amino acids. CDR3 bases: TGTGCCAGCAGCCAAGCCAGCGGGGGCTACAATGAGCAGTTCTTC. Translating gives CASSQASGGYNEQFF.

The chain recombines TRBV15 with TRBJ1-2; 8 bases match TRBD1. V lost 0 bases, J lost 5 bases, and 8 bases stayed unmatched. CDR1 is LNHNV, CDR2 YYDKDF, per germline (reference sequence). The CDR3 covers 16 residues. CDR3 amino acids: CATSRDLDRVGYGYTF. The CDR3 DNA sequence: TGTGCCACCAGCAGAGATCTGGACAGGGTAGGGTATGGCTACACCTTC.

The chain couples TRBV6-6 to TRBJ1-1, with D maybe TRBD1 (5 bases). The CDR3 runs 15 residues. Per germline, CDR1 MNHNY and CDR2 SVGAGI (reference sequence). Deletions cut 7 bases from V and 5 bases from J, with 20 bases between. The CDR3 nucleotides are TGTGCCAGCACCGGTAATGAGGCAGGGAGGACTGAAGCTTTCTTT. Translating gives CASTGNEAGRTEAFF.

The chain employs TRBV27 and TRBJ2-3, with TRBD2 matching 11 bases. J gave up 4 bases and V 6 bases, and 6 bases lay outside the gene matches. The CDR3 covers 15 residues. Germline V CDR1 and CDR2: MNHEY, SMNVEV (reference sequence). CDR3 sequence reads: CASRKTSGISDTQYF. The CDR3 region has the DNA TGTGCCAGCAGGAAGACTAGCGGGATCTCAGATACGCAGTATTTT.

The chain carries TRBV7-9 and TRBJ1-2; 7 bases map to TRBD1. Per the germline V gene, CDR1 is SEHNR and CDR2 is FQNEAQ (reference sequence). The CDR3 sequence is 13 residues long. After removal of 5 bases from V and 7 bases from J, the junction contained 7 bases not matched to a gene. This CDR3 reads CASSDRQGIGYTF. The CDR3 bases are TGTGCCAGCAGCGACCGACAGGGAATTGGCTACACCTTC.

For the CDR3, the DNA is TGTGCCAGCAGCTTATTCGTTGATACGCAGTATTTT. Translation: CASSLFVDTQYF. This chain connects TRBV5-4 to TRBJ2-3; D gene unclear. Germline V CDR1 and CDR2: SGHNT, YYREEE (reference sequence). V lost 2 bases, J lost 6 bases, and 7 bases lay in between. The CDR3 has 12 amino acids.

The V gene is TRBV20-1, the J gene TRBJ2-7; no reliable D call. V was cut by 3 bases and J by 3 bases, with 15 bases left in between. The CDR3 runs to 14 residues. CDR1 DFQATT and CDR2 SNEGSKA come from the germline V gene (reference sequence). CDR3 bases: TGCAGTGCTAGTTGGGCAGCTGGGCTCTACGAGCAGTACTTC. The encoded protein is CSASWAAGLYEQYF.

The J gene is TRBJ2-7, the V gene TRBV28, with TRBD1 matching 8 bases. Germline loops: CDR1 MDHEN, CDR2 SYDVKM. V lost 6 bases, J lost 3 bases, and 13 bases stayed unmatched. The CDR3 covers 16 residues. As DNA, the CDR3 is TGTGCCAGCAGCCCGAACTACGGGACAGGCCTCTACGAGCAGTACTTC. Amino acid sequence: CASSPNYGTGLYEQYF. The whole variable domain, filled in from reference TRBV28 and TRBJ2-7, reads DVKVTQSSRYLVKRTGEKVFLECVQDMDHENMFWYRQDPGLGLRLIYFSYDVKMKEKGDIPEGYSVSREKKERFSLILESASTNQTSMYLCASSPNYGTGLYEQYFGPGTRLTVT.

The CDR3 nucleotides read TGCGCCAGCAGCTTGGCGGGGAATCAGCCCCAGCATTTT. This encodes CASSLAGNQPQHF. J is TRBJ1-5 and V is TRBV5-1; D is unresolved. The CDR3 covers 13 residues. Per germline, CDR1 SGHRS and CDR2 YFSETQ. Trimming pared 0 bases from V and 4 bases from J, leaving 5 bases between.

The rearrangement links TRBV28 to TRBJ1-2; 8 positions match TRBD1. Germline V CDR1 and CDR2: MDHEN, SYDVKM. The CDR3 has 16 amino acids. V dropped 4 bases and J dropped 7; count of bases not matched to a gene: 14. For the CDR3, the DNA is TGTGCCAGCAGTTCCACCCTCCCCGGGACAGGAGGTGGCTACACCTTC. It codes for CASSSTLPGTGGGYTF.

This sequence joins TRBV30 and TRBJ2-7; 13 bases map to TRBD2. With 7 bases clipped from V and 0 bases from J, the junction kept 9 bases outside the gene matches. The CDR3 contains 16 residues. Germline V gene lookup returns CDR1 GTSNPN and CDR2 SVGIG (reference sequence). CDR3 bases: TGTGCCTCCTCCGGGACTAGCGGGAATCCCTCCTACGAGCAGTACTTC. Amino acid sequence: CASSGTSGNPSYEQYF.

The chain couples TRBV27 to TRBJ1-2; D gene ambiguous. Germline V gene lookup returns CDR1 MNHEY and CDR2 SMNVEV (reference sequence). Trimming removed 0 bases at V and 1 base at J, with 6 bases between. The CDR3 sequence is 14 residues long. The CDR3: CASSLSSYNYGYTF. DNA of the CDR3: TGTGCCAGCAGTTTATCATCTTATAACTATGGCTACACCTTC.

This CDR3 reads CASSPGASGLPYEQYF. CDR3 nucleotide sequence: TGTGCCAGCAGCCCCGGGGCTAGCGGGCTGCCCTACGAGCAGTACTTC. The rearrangement links TRBV27 to TRBJ2-7, with TRBD2 matching over 8 bases. The CDR3 spans 16 residues. J lost 2 bases, V lost 6 bases, and 12 bases had no gene match. Looked up from germline, CDR1 is MNHEY and CDR2 is SMNVEV (reference sequence).

The J gene is TRBJ1-2, the V gene TRBV25-1; maybe TRBD1 (6 bases). With 5 bases removed from V and 4 bases from J, the gap between germline ends came to 14 bases. The germline CDR1 and CDR2 sequences are MGHDK and SYGVNS. CDR3 length: 14 residues. The CDR3 sequence: CASSQQGGGYGYTF. DNA of the CDR3: TGTGCCAGCAGTCAACAGGGAGGGGGCTATGGCTACACCTTC.

A word on this clone: Compared with germline, one end of the junction differs, possibly owing to a read error. The V gene is TRBV7-6, the J gene TRBJ2-1; TRBD2 matches 7 bases. Germline V gene lookup returns CDR1 SGHVS and CDR2 FNYEAQ. The CDR3 covers 18 residues. CDR3 loop: CASNLLTWGEGSYNEQFF. CDR3 nucleotide sequence: TGTGCCAGCAACTTACTGACTTGGGGGGAGGGTTCCTACAATGAGCAGTTCTTC.

This clone was seen a single time. The J gene is TRBJ1-4, the V gene TRBV5-1, with D maybe TRBD1 (5 bases). Looked up from germline, CDR1 is SGHRS and CDR2 is YFSETQ. The CDR3 has 15 residues. V lost 4 bases to trimming and J lost 0 bases, with 10 bases between them. CDR3 amino acids: CASSPGITTNEKLFF. The DNA of the CDR3 is TGCGCCAGCAGCCCAGGGATTACAACTAATGAAAAACTGTTTTTT.

The chain carries TRBV19 and TRBJ2-3; 7 bases are shared with TRBD1. Trimming at V came to 4 bases and at J to 5 bases, leaving 18 bases not matched to a gene. The germline V gene encodes CDR1 LNHDA and CDR2 SQIVND (reference sequence). The CDR3 spans 18 residues. CDR3: CASSTLPNRQGYRDTQYF. CDR3 nucleotide sequence: TGTGCCAGTAGTACACTTCCGAATAGACAGGGATATAGAGATACGCAGTATTTT.

V and J are TRBV27 and TRBJ2-7; 9 positions match TRBD2. Per germline, CDR1 MNHEY and CDR2 SMNVEV (reference sequence). V shed 0 bases and J 0 bases; nucleotides not matched to a gene: 15. This CDR3 is 20 amino acids long. The CDR3 DNA is TGTGCCAGCAGTTTATCCGCGTTTACCAGCGGGAGGAAAAGCTCCTACGAGCAGTACTTC. It yields the protein CASSLSAFTSGRKSSYEQYF.

The chain employs TRBV12-3 or TRBV12-4 and TRBJ2-2; possible D gene TRBD1, 5 bases. The CDR3 extends over 13 amino acids. V lost 6 bases and J lost 0, with 5 bases in between. CDR3 sequence reads: CASRTANTGELFF. The CDR3 bases are TGTGCCAGCAGGACAGCGAACACCGGGGAGCTGTTTTTT.

The V and J genes are TRBV6-5 and TRBJ2-3; D is possibly TRBD2 (5 bases). Trimming cost V 11 bases and J 2 bases, with 17 bases left between them. CDR1 is MNHEY and CDR2 is SVGAGI in the germline V gene. This CDR3 contains 14 residues. CDR3 DNA sequence: TGTGCCCTCGGCGGGCTCTTGTCCACAGATACGCAGTATTTT. It yields the protein CALGGLLSTDTQYF.